The entry that follows covers one TCR beta chain sequence. Trimming removed 3 bases from V and 0 bases from J, with 15 bases in between. Germline assignment: CDR1 SGHAT and CDR2 FQNNGV. The CDR3 is made up of 16 amino acids. The data belong to a study of OX40 agonist ivuxolimab in advanced cancers. Method: immunoSEQ multiplex PCR; TCRdb's copy keeps in-frame clones and lacks some. This table holds about 60,000 clones, 85% found once. The receptor was isolated from an adult with an advanced solid tumor such as melanoma, head and neck, liver or kidney cancer. This chain uses TRBV11-2 with TRBJ2-7, with D perhaps given as TRBD1 or TRBD2 (5 bases each). The sample here was CD4+ or CD8+ T cells sorted from blood, taken in a trial of the OX40 agonist ivuxolimab. Here the CDR3 reads CASSFVSGRGSYEQYF. CDR3 sequence (DNA): TGTGCCAGCAGCTTTGTCTCGGGACGGGGCTCCTACGAGCAGTACTTC.